This TCR beta chain was observed in a study of T-cell memory formation after mild COVID-19. Study background: The TCR clusters were mostly specific to one donor.

This clonotype was observed a handful of times. No antigen is known for it. With constant-segment primers, 5'RACE yielded cDNA libraries of TCR alpha and TCR beta that carried sample barcodes and UMIs. TCRdb reprocessed the 5' RACE reads via MiXCR and lists one record per CDR3 protein. The sample gives about 350,000 distinct CDR3 sequences, about 13% of which show up once; 22% is in the top ten. Germline V gene sequence: CDR1 SGDLS, CDR2 YYNGEE. The CDR3 contains 15 residues. V lost 0 bases to trimming and J lost 6 bases, with 12 bases between them. Findings and caveats of the study: CD4+ contracting clones were found mainly in CM and EM, and CD8+ ones in EMRA.

The chain has TRBV9 and TRBJ1-4; D is perhaps TRBD1 (6 bases). The sequence was obtained from a man in his late teens or twenties who had mild COVID-19 (a few samples of this study predate the infection). Cell type and time point are not known. Input material: PBMCs or a T cell subset sorted from them (not recorded which). The CDR3 is CASSVVGGADEKLFF. The CDR3 DNA reads as TGTGCCAGCAGCGTAGTGGGGGGCGCCGATGAAAAACTGTTTTTT. The whole variable domain, remainder taken from reference TRBV9 and TRBJ1-4, is DSGVTQTPKHLITATGQRVTLRCSPRSGDLSVYWYQQSLDQGLQFLIQYYNGEERAKGNILERFSAQQFPDLHSELNLSSLELGDSALYFCASSVVGGADEKLFFGSGTQLSVL.